This T cell receptor beta chain was identified in a study of blood T cell repertoires in COVID-19. Overall study: Italy, Spain and the United States were the sources of the convalescent and acute COVID-19 samples. T cells, B-cell-depleted T cells, or PBMCs supplied cDNA or gDNA.

CDR1 is SGHAT and CDR2 is FQNNGV in the germline V gene. The CDR3 loop spans 15 amino acids. V lost 1 base, J lost 1 base, and 8 bases lay in between. The authors' processing: From reference gene primer amplification, estimates of nucleated cell counts were derived. Using immunoSEQ multiplex PCR, the repertoire was profiled, and TCRdb retains in-frame clones only, with some absent. V and J calls and clone size are given by that table; D and trimming were obtained from the DNA. This table holds 100,000 to 150,000 clones, around four fifths found once. A few counts support this clone. This receptor was identified in a human donor in a cohort sampled during active COVID-19. The source material was peripheral blood. The genes are TRBV11-2 and TRBJ1-5; D is undetermined. The CDR3 bases are TGTGCCAGCAGCTTAGGGGCAGGAAGCAATCAGCCCCAGCATTTT. Residues: CASSLGAGSNQPQHF.